Each of the 17 T cell receptor beta chains below was sequenced from the same sample in a study of blood T cell repertoires in COVID-19 (dated by TCRdb to the early 2020s). The library was produced with the immunoSEQ multiplex PCR assay. TCRdb re-hosts the immuneACCESS table, in-frame sequences only. Its copies lack some clones; in the studies checked, an unresolved V gene accounts for under half of them, and the cause for the rest is not known. For this sample there are 90,000 to 120,000 clones; around 85% appear just once. The ten largest clones take up 2.5% to 3.5% of the sample. Sequencing was performed on peripheral blood. Receptors were obtained from a woman of 80 years or more with active or convalescent COVID-19.

The CDR3 loop is CASSLVAGQGGYTF. CDR3 nucleotides: TGTGCCAGCAGCTTGGTAGCGGGACAGGGGGGCTACACCTTC. The chain uses TRBV5-6 and TRBJ1-2; 10 bases are a match to TRBD1. V was pared by 0 bases and J by 8 bases, with 4 bases of the junction left unmatched. Looked up from germline, CDR1 is SGHDT and CDR2 is YYEEEE. The CDR3 extends over 14 amino acids.

The chain uses TRBV6-1 and TRBJ1-6; D is unresolved. This CDR3 contains 14 residues. The V gene lost 3 bases and the J gene lost 5 bases, with 8 bases spanning the gap. The germline V gene has CDR1 MNHNS and CDR2 SASEGT. The DNA of the CDR3 is TGTGCCAGCAGTGACAGTAACGATAATTCACCCCTCCACTTT. Protein sequence: CASSDSNDNSPLHF.

The chain carries TRBV5-1 and TRBJ2-5; tentative D call: TRBD2 (7 bases). The CDR3 spans 14 residues. CDR1 SGHRS and CDR2 YFSETQ come from the germline V gene. V lost 4 bases to trimming and J lost 5 bases, with 15 bases between them. CDR3 nucleotides: TGCGCCAGCAGCGCCTGGGGGGGCGCGGAGACCCAGTACTTC. This sequence encodes CASSAWGGAETQYF.

The chain carries TRBV6-6 and TRBJ1-2, with a weak D call TRBD1 (6 bases). Between the trimmed V and J ends, which lost 6 bases and 2 bases, there was a span of 13 bases. Germline loops: CDR1 MNHNY, CDR2 SVGAGI (reference sequence). The CDR3 is made up of 14 amino acids. This CDR3 is CASRQDRTNYGYTF. CDR3 nucleotides: TGTGCCAGCAGGCAAGACAGGACGAACTATGGCTACACCTTC.

The J gene is TRBJ1-2, the V gene TRBV2; 7 positions match TRBD1. The V gene's germline CDR1 is SNHLY and CDR2 FYNNEI. The CDR3 has 15 residues. The trim removed 7 bases at V and 4 bases at J, leaving 12 bases unmatched. DNA for the CDR3: TGTGCCAGCACTCCTCTCCCGACAGGGAGCTATGGCTACACCTTC. The encoded protein is CASTPLPTGSYGYTF.

The genes are TRBV28 and TRBJ1-2; D is uncertain. Germline V gives CDR1 MDHEN, CDR2 SYDVKM. V was pared by 5 bases and J by 2 bases, with 12 bases between. CDR3 length equals 14 residues. The CDR3 loop is CASSPEGRNYGYTF. CDR3 nucleotides: TGTGCCAGCAGTCCCGAGGGTCGAAACTATGGCTACACCTTC.

The rearrangement uses TRBV18 and TRBJ2-7; no clear D gene. This CDR3 has 15 residues. Trimming pared 3 bases from V and 0 bases from J, leaving 12 bases between. Germline lookup yields CDR1 KGHSH and CDR2 LQKENI. The CDR3 DNA reads as TGTGCCAGCTCACCGCAAGGCGGAAGCTCCTACGAGCAGTACTTC. Translating gives CASSPQGGSSYEQYF. Full variable domain (remainder filled in from reference TRBV18 and TRBJ2-7): NAGVMQNPRHLVRRRGQEARLRCSPMKGHSHVYWYRQLPEEGLKFMVYLQKENIIDESGMPKERFSAEFPKEGPSILRIQQVVRGDSAAYFCASSPQGGSSYEQYFGPGTRLTVT.

The chain employs TRBV28 and TRBJ1-2, with TRBD1 matching 8 bases. The CDR3 length is 14 residues. Looked up from germline, CDR1 is MDHEN and CDR2 is SYDVKM. The junction had 12 bases not matched to a gene; V was cut back by 5 bases and J by 10 bases. The chain's CDR3 is CASSTGQGLLDYTF. CDR3 DNA: TGTGCCAGCAGTACCGGACAGGGACTTTTGGACTACACCTTC.

A single count supports this clone. This sequence joins TRBV7-2 and TRBJ2-2, with D tentatively TRBD2 (6 bases). Germline assignment: CDR1 SGHTA and CDR2 FQGNSA. V was clipped by 5 bases and J by 6 bases, with 19 bases between them. The CDR3 runs to 16 residues. The CDR3: CASSEAQRAVPGELFF. CDR3 DNA: TGTGCCAGCAGCGAGGCCCAGCGGGCGGTTCCCGGGGAGCTGTTTTTT. Drawing the rest from reference TRBV7-2 and TRBJ2-2, the complete variable domain is GAGVSQSPSNKVTEKGKDVELRCDPISGHTALYWYRQSLGQGLEFLIYFQGNSAPDKSGLPSDRFSAERTGGSVSTLTIQRTQQEDSAVYLCASSEAQRAVPGELFFGEGSRLTVL.

V usage is TRBV2 and J usage is TRBJ1-1; D may be TRBD1 (6 bases). The germline V and J ends were trimmed by 8 bases and 0 bases, with 13 bases remaining between them. The germline V gene has CDR1 SNHLY and CDR2 FYNNEI. The CDR3 totals 14 residues. The CDR3 region is CASSWDTLNTEAFF. The CDR3 DNA reads TGTGCCAGCTCCTGGGACACATTGAACACTGAAGCTTTCTTT.

This clone was seen once. The rearrangement uses TRBV19 and TRBJ1-2, with 11 bases matching TRBD1. V shed 3 bases, J shed 1 base, and the junction held 4 bases outside the gene matches. This CDR3 has 16 residues. Germline V gives CDR1 LNHDA, CDR2 SQIVND (reference sequence). The CDR3 is CASSIGTGGNNYGYTF. The CDR3 DNA reads TGTGCCAGTAGTATCGGGACAGGGGGGAATAACTATGGCTACACCTTC.

This clone was observed once. The CDR3 sequence: CASSLAAGNRAGELFF. The CDR3 region has the DNA TGTGCCAGCAGCTTGGCTGCAGGGAATCGCGCCGGGGAGCTGTTTTTT. This sequence joins TRBV5-6 and TRBJ2-2; maybe TRBD1 (5 bases). The ends were cut back, 0 bases at V and 6 bases at J, with 15 bases in the middle. The CDR3 has 16 amino acids. Germline CDR1 is SGHDT and CDR2 is YYEEEE. Using reference TRBV5-6 and TRBJ2-2 for the parts outside the CDR3, the full variable domain is DAGVTQSPTHLIKTRGQQVTLRCSPKSGHDTVSWYQQALGQGPQFIFQYYEEEERQRGNFPDRFSGHQFPNYSSELNVNALLLGDSALYLCASSLAAGNRAGELFFGEGSRLTVL.

This rearrangement joins TRBV30 to TRBJ1-5; D not resolved. The germline V gene encodes CDR1 GTSNPN and CDR2 SVGIG (reference sequence). V was pared by 4 bases and J by 4 bases, with 17 bases between. The length of the CDR3 is 15 residues. In DNA, the CDR3 is TGTGCCTGGACTTATTCGTCAGGCCTAAATCAGCCCCAGCATTTT. Residues: CAWTYSSGLNQPQHF.

This clone was found a few times. This chain links TRBV6-5 with TRBJ1-5; 7 nucleotides align to TRBD1. Germline trimming cut 7 bases from V and 7 bases from J; bases unmatched to any gene: 7. Germline V gene lookup returns CDR1 MNHEY and CDR2 SVGAGI. CDR3 size: 13 residues. The CDR3, as DNA: TGTGCCAGCAAGGGGTCAGGGGGACAGCCCCAGCATTTT. Its translation is CASKGSGGQPQHF.

The chain links TRBV5-4 to TRBJ2-4; the match to TRBD1 covers 11 bases. This CDR3 comprises 16 residues. J lost 4 bases, V lost 2 bases, and 5 bases had no gene match. Germline CDR1 SGHNT, CDR2 YYREEE (reference sequence). The CDR3 sequence is CASSLGDRGTKNIQYF. In DNA form, the CDR3 reads TGTGCCAGCAGCTTAGGGGACAGGGGGACTAAAAACATTCAGTACTTC.

This chain connects TRBV19 to TRBJ2-3; TRBD2 might be the D (6 bases). There are 15 residues in the CDR3. Trimming took 5 bases from V and 4 from J, leaving 16 bases between them. Per germline, CDR1 LNHDA and CDR2 SQIVND (reference sequence). In DNA form, the CDR3 reads TGTGCCAGTAGTCCAGATCGACAGCGGGCAGATACGCAGTATTTT. It encodes CASSPDRQRADTQYF.

V is TRBV6-5 and J is TRBJ1-5, with 7 nucleotides matching TRBD1. The trim removed 7 bases at V and 0 bases at J, leaving 3 bases unmatched. CDR1 and CDR2 (germline): MNHEY, SVGAGI. The CDR3 is 14 residues long. CDR3: CASIQGVSNQPQHF. The DNA for the CDR3 is TGTGCCAGCATTCAGGGGGTTAGCAATCAGCCCCAGCATTTT.